Following are 7 T cell receptor beta chains from one sample sequenced in a study of shared T cell receptors in the human thymus. Assay: immunoSEQ multiplex PCR; the TCRdb copy retains only in-frame clones and omits some. The sample carries about 400,000 clones, 85% to 95% recorded once. The sample consisted of thymocytes. The receptors here all came from a human donor.

The rearrangement links TRBV25-1 to TRBJ2-3; 8 bases are shared with TRBD2. In germline, CDR1 is MGHDK, CDR2 SYGVNS. The CDR3 is 18 residues long. J lost 3 bases, V lost 0 bases, and 11 bases had no gene match. The CDR3 spells CASSEYWRGAKETDTQYF. CDR3 nucleotides: TGTGCCAGCAGTGAATATTGGCGGGGGGCGAAGGAAACAGATACGCAGTATTTT. The complete variable domain, with remaining parts taken from reference TRBV25-1 and TRBJ2-3, reads EADIYQTPRYLVIGTGKKITLECSQTMGHDKMYWYQQDPGMELHLIHYSYGVNSTEKGDLSSESTVSRIRTEHFPLTLESARPSHTSQYLCASSEYWRGAKETDTQYFGPGTRLTVL.

The V gene is TRBV9, the J gene TRBJ1-1, with TRBD1 as a possible D gene (5 bases). CDR1 is SGDLS and CDR2 is YYNGEE in the germline V gene. Trimming stripped 3 bases from V and 1 base from J, with 13 bases between. The CDR3 has 15 residues. CDR3 protein: CASSEDIFPNTEAFF. The CDR3 DNA is TGTGCCAGCAGCGAGGACATCTTCCCGAACACTGAAGCTTTCTTT.

This chain links TRBV27 with TRBJ1-1; D remains unclear. The V end lost 7 bases, the J end lost 5 bases, and 20 bases lay between the germline ends. Germline V lookup: CDR1 MNHEY, CDR2 SMNVEV (reference sequence). The CDR3 consists of 15 residues. CDR3 sequence: CASTTGSPGLTEAFF. CDR3 DNA: TGTGCCAGCACGACGGGGTCTCCTGGATTGACTGAAGCTTTCTTT.

This chain connects TRBV29-1 to TRBJ1-3, with D perhaps matching TRBD1 (5 bases). The CDR3 has 14 amino acids. Between the trimmed V and J ends, which lost 5 bases and 3 bases, there was a span of 14 bases. Germline CDR1 is SQVTM and CDR2 is ANQGSEA. CDR3 nucleotides: TGCAGCGTTCTGGCGGGGGTAGGTGGAAACACCATATATTTT. This codes for CSVLAGVGGNTIYF.

The V call is TRBV5-5, the J call TRBJ2-2; D not resolved. The CDR3 loop spans 16 amino acids. V dropped 0 bases and J dropped 1 base, with 10 bases sitting between them. Germline V lookup: CDR1 SGHKS, CDR2 YYEKEE (reference sequence). The CDR3 here is CASSLEVRGNTGELFF. The CDR3 bases are TGTGCCAGCAGCTTGGAAGTGAGAGGGAACACCGGGGAGCTGTTTTTT.

This clone has only one observation. CDR3 loop: CASSRRTDWMNTEAFF. The CDR3 nucleotides read TGTGCCAGCAGTCGAAGGACGGATTGGATGAACACTGAAGCTTTCTTT. This chain joins TRBV27 and TRBJ1-1; D is uncertain. The V gene lost 5 bases and the J gene lost 0 bases, with 16 bases spanning the gap. The CDR3 has 16 residues. The germline V gene has CDR1 MNHEY and CDR2 SMNVEV (reference sequence).

In regard to this clone: At one end, the junction sequence differs from germline, possibly due to a read error. This chain connects TRBV7-2 to TRBJ1-5; weak D call: TRBD1 (6 bases). The CDR3 is 14 residues long. Germline CDR1 SGHTA, CDR2 FQGNSA. The CDR3 protein is CASSLAGGKQPQHF. The CDR3 DNA is TGTGCCAGCAGCTTAGCGGGGGGCAAACAGCCCCAGCATTTT.